This T cell receptor (beta chain) was captured in a study of blood T cell repertoires in COVID-19. Study context: Acute and convalescent COVID-19 samples came from the United States, Italy and Spain. T cells, B-cell-depleted T cells, or PBMCs provided the cDNA or gDNA that served as material.

J gave up 1 base and V 6 bases, and 5 bases lay outside the gene matches. The CDR3 consists of 14 residues. From germline, CDR1 is KGHSH and CDR2 LQKENI. The authors' processing: Reference gene primer amplification gave nucleated cell count estimates. Assay used: immunoSEQ multiplex PCR; TCRdb lists only in-frame clones, some missing. The V and J calls and the clone size are those of that table, but D and trimming were determined from the DNA. This sample has some 94,000 clones, with less than 75% found just once. The receptor was derived from an older woman in a cohort sampled during active or convalescent COVID-19. The material sequenced was peripheral blood. The chain uses TRBV18 and TRBJ1-1; 7 bases are a match to TRBD1. CDR3 coding DNA: TGTGCCAGCTCCCTGGGACAGAAGAACACTGAAGCTTTCTTT. This translates into CASSLGQKNTEAFF.